The 21 T cell receptor beta chains presented below share a single source sample, sequenced in a study of T cell responses to AZD1222 COVID-19 vaccine. Some clones are missing from TCRdb's copy, which holds only in-frame ones; the method was immunoSEQ multiplex PCR. The data contain some 56,000 clones, around 85% of them singletons. Source: peripheral blood, taken on day 0 of AZD1222 vaccination. The source of these receptors is an adult in good health.

This chain uses TRBV21-1 with TRBJ2-3; TRBD1, the table's D call, was not compared with the DNA. TRBV21-1 is described as a pseudogene. This CDR3 region has 16 residues. The CDR3 reads CASNFNRDSSTDTQYF. For the CDR3, the DNA is TGTGCCAGCAATTTTAACCGGGACAGTAGCACAGATACGCAGTATTTT.

V and J are TRBV5-1 and TRBJ2-2, with a possible D match to TRBD1 (7 bases). From germline, CDR1 is SGHRS and CDR2 YFSETQ. This CDR3 is 17 amino acids long. Trimming cost V 0 bases and J 1 base, with 13 bases left between them. The CDR3 loop is CASSLGGRTGNTGELFF. The CDR3 DNA reads as TGCGCCAGCAGCTTGGGAGGGAGGACAGGGAACACCGGGGAGCTGTTTTTT.

This clone has a handful of counts. The CDR3 is CASSPGHYTDTQYF. The CDR3 DNA reads as TGTGCCAGCAGCCCGGGACACTACACAGATACGCAGTATTTT. V usage is TRBV6-5 and J usage is TRBJ2-3, with D maybe TRBD1 (6 bases). The V gene lost 6 bases and the J gene lost 2 bases, with 12 bases spanning the gap. Germline loops: CDR1 MNHEY, CDR2 SVGAGI. The CDR3 contains 14 residues.

The rearrangement links TRBV19 to TRBJ1-5; TRBD1 matches at 8 bases. The V and J ends lost 4 bases and 3 bases, in that order; junction bases with no gene match: 5. Germline CDR1 is LNHDA and CDR2 is SQIVND (reference sequence). The CDR3 totals 15 residues. For the CDR3, the DNA is TGTGCCAGTAGTAACGACAGGGGAGACAATCAGCCCCAGCATTTT. This encodes CASSNDRGDNQPQHF.

The V gene is TRBV28, the J gene TRBJ2-7; maybe TRBD2 (5 bases). Per the germline V gene, CDR1 is MDHEN and CDR2 is SYDVKM. Trimming took off 2 bases at V and 10 bases at J, with 12 bases between the two ends. CDR3 size: 12 residues. CDR3 amino acids: CASSLSGSDQYF. CDR3 in DNA: TGTGCCAGCAGTTTAAGCGGCTCTGATCAGTACTTC.

Here the CDR3 reads CASSLAGWDEQYF. The CDR3 DNA follows: TGTGCCAGCAGCTTAGCAGGCTGGGACGAGCAGTACTTC. The chain employs TRBV7-9 and TRBJ2-7, with no clear D. CDR1 SEHNR and CDR2 FQNEAQ come from the germline V gene (reference sequence). Trimming took 0 bases from V and 5 from J, leaving 8 bases between them. CDR3 length: 13 residues.

The genes are TRBV4-1 and TRBJ2-1, with TRBD2 matching over 16 bases. Losses at the gene ends were 3 bases for V and 9 bases for J; bases not matched to a gene: 5. This CDR3 is built from 16 residues. The germline V gene encodes CDR1 MGHRA and CDR2 YSYEKL. The CDR3 DNA reads as TGCGCCAGCAGCCAGGGGACTAGCGGGGGGGCCCGTGAGCAGTTCTTC. Translated: CASSQGTSGGAREQFF.

V usage is TRBV28 and J usage is TRBJ1-2; TRBD1 matches 8 bases. The CDR3 runs 15 residues. V was clipped by 2 bases and J by 3 bases; unmatched bases: 5. Germline values: CDR1 MDHEN, CDR2 SYDVKM. The CDR3 nucleotides are TGTGCCAGCAGTTTAGAGCACAGGGGGGACTATGGCTACACCTTC. Encoded protein: CASSLEHRGDYGYTF.

The CDR3 spells CASSLGKGDFSYEQYF. CDR3 nucleotide sequence: TGTGCCAGCAGCTTAGGTAAGGGAGACTTCTCCTACGAGCAGTACTTC. The rearrangement joins TRBV7-9 to TRBJ2-7, with a possible D match to TRBD2 (5 bases). V lost 1 base and J 0 bases, leaving 13 bases between the germline ends. The germline V gene encodes CDR1 SEHNR and CDR2 FQNEAQ (reference sequence). The CDR3 runs to 16 residues.

The J gene is TRBJ1-3, the V gene TRBV6-6; D is undetermined. Per the germline V gene, CDR1 is MNHNY and CDR2 is SVGAGI (reference sequence). The ends were cut back, 2 bases at V and 0 bases at J, with 8 bases in the middle. CDR3 length: 15 residues. The CDR3 region has the DNA TGTGCCAGCAGTTACGGTCCAAGCTCTGGAAACACCATATATTTT. It encodes CASSYGPSSGNTIYF.

The chain recombines TRBV6-6 with TRBJ1-2; 9 bases map to TRBD1. J lost 1 base, V lost 7 bases, and 7 bases had no gene match. The CDR3 spans 15 residues. CDR1 and CDR2 from the germline V gene are MNHNY and SVGAGI (reference sequence). CDR3 loop: CASTPQGAGNYGYTF. The CDR3 bases are TGTGCCAGCACCCCACAGGGGGCGGGTAACTATGGCTACACCTTC.

The chain combines TRBV4-1 with TRBJ2-7; D is ambiguous. The germline V gene has CDR1 MGHRA and CDR2 YSYEKL. The germline V and J ends were trimmed by 0 bases and 2 bases, with 8 bases remaining between them. This CDR3 contains 14 residues. CDR3 nucleotide sequence: TGCGCCAGCAGCCAAGAGCAAGGCGCCTACGAGCAGTACTTC. Translated: CASSQEQGAYEQYF.

V and J are TRBV5-4 and TRBJ2-2; 10 nucleotides line up with TRBD2. The CDR3 is 17 residues long. After removal of 4 bases from V and 6 bases from J, the junction contained 12 bases not matched to a gene. The germline CDR1 and CDR2 sequences are SGHNT and YYREEE (reference sequence). This chain's CDR3 is CASSRGGAGGFAGELFF. CDR3 DNA: TGTGCCAGCAGCCGTGGGGGAGCGGGGGGGTTCGCCGGGGAGCTGTTTTTT. Complete variable domain (other parts from reference TRBV5-4 and TRBJ2-2): ETGVTQSPTHLIKTRGQQVTLRCSSQSGHNTVSWYQQALGQGPQFIFQYYREEENGRGNFPPRFSGLQFPNYSSELNVNALELDDSALYLCASSRGGAGGFAGELFFGEGSRLTVL.

This rearrangement joins TRBV3-1 (or the pseudogene TRBV3-2) to TRBJ2-3, with 8 positions matching TRBD2. This CDR3 spans 15 amino acids. The V and J ends lost 1 base and 9 bases, in that order; junction bases with no gene match: 9. Per the germline V gene, CDR1 is LGHDT and CDR2 is YNNKEL (reference sequence). The DNA for the CDR3 is TGTGCCAGCAGCCAAGGTCGGGGGGGCTACGGGACGCAGTATTTT. Translation gives CASSQGRGGYGTQYF.

The rearrangement uses TRBV6-1 and TRBJ2-1, with a weak D call TRBD1 (6 bases). V shed 2 bases and J shed 6 bases, with 17 bases lying between them. There are 16 residues in the CDR3. From germline, CDR1 is MNHNS and CDR2 SASEGT. As DNA, the CDR3 is TGTGCCAGCAGTGAATCGTTCTACCAGGGGACCAATGAGCAGTTCTTC. This encodes CASSESFYQGTNEQFF.

The V call is TRBV7-6, the J call TRBJ2-7; possibly TRBD2 for D (6 bases). Per the germline V gene, CDR1 is SGHVS and CDR2 is FNYEAQ. The CDR3 has 15 amino acids. Trimming removed 3 bases at V and 2 bases at J, with 14 bases between. CDR3 loop: CASSFEGTRTYEQYF. The CDR3 DNA follows: TGTGCCAGCAGCTTCGAGGGGACTCGTACCTACGAGCAGTACTTC.

CDR3 amino acids: CASSLQDLSTDTQYF. The CDR3 DNA reads as TGTGCCAGCAGCTTACAGGACTTGAGCACAGATACGCAGTATTTT. V and J are TRBV7-2 and TRBJ2-3, with D possibly TRBD2 on 5 matching bases. V lost 2 bases to trimming and J lost 0 bases, with 9 bases between them. The CDR3 sequence is 15 residues long. Germline CDR1 reads SGHTA; CDR2 reads FQGNSA.

V usage is TRBV3-1 (or the pseudogene TRBV3-2) and J usage is TRBJ1-3; D unclear. The CDR3 covers 16 residues. CDR1 LGHDT and CDR2 YNNKEL come from the germline V gene (reference sequence). Between the trimmed V and J ends, which lost 1 base and 0 bases, there was a span of 10 bases. The CDR3: CASSQALMGSGNTIYF. The CDR3 DNA follows: TGTGCCAGCAGCCAAGCACTAATGGGCTCTGGAAACACCATATATTTT.

The table lists this clone with a count of one. The chain has TRBV7-2 and TRBJ2-5; 11 bases are shared with TRBD2. Germline values: CDR1 SGHTA, CDR2 FQGNSA. The CDR3 sequence is 16 residues long. V was clipped by 3 bases and J by 6 bases; unmatched bases: 9. The CDR3 DNA follows: TGTGCCAGCAGCTTCGGTAGCGGGGGGGCCGTGAAGACCCAGTACTTC. Protein product: CASSFGSGGAVKTQYF.

The chain is built from TRBV6-1 and TRBJ1-5; TRBD1 might be the D (6 bases). This CDR3 spans 15 amino acids. Germline V gives CDR1 MNHNS, CDR2 SASEGT. Trimming took 1 base from V and 4 from J, leaving 11 bases between them. DNA of the CDR3: TGTGCCAGCAGTGAAGTAGGGGGGACTAATCAGCCCCAGCATTTT. This sequence encodes CASSEVGGTNQPQHF.

V gene TRBV4-2 combines with J gene TRBJ1-4, with 7 bases matching TRBD1. This CDR3 is 16 amino acids long. J was trimmed by 8 bases and V by 4 bases; bases with no gene match: 13. Germline lookup yields CDR1 LGHNA and CDR2 YNFKEQ. DNA of the CDR3: TGTGCCAGCAGCCCGACAGGGAACACCCCGGAAGAAAAACTGTTTTTT. As protein: CASSPTGNTPEEKLFF.